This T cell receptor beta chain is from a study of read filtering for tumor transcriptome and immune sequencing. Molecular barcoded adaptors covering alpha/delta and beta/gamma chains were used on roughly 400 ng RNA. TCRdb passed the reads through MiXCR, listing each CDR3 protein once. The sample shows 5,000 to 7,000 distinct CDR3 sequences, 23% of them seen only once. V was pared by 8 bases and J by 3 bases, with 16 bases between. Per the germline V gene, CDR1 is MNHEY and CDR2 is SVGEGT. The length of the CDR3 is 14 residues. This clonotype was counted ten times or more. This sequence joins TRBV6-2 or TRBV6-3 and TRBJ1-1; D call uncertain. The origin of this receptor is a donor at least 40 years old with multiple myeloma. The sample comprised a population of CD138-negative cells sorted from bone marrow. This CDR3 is CASLGVLWDTEAFF. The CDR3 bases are TGTGCCAGCCTTGGGGTTTTGTGGGACACTGAAGCTTTCTTT.